Listed below are T cell receptor beta chains from one sample, sequenced in a study of cytomegalovirus exposure and HLA in healthy donors. Using immunoSEQ multiplex PCR, the repertoire was profiled, and TCRdb retains in-frame clones only, with some absent. The table shows around 150,000 clones, with 60% to 80% occurring only once. Specimen: PBMCs. The source is a male donor in good health and CMV-seronegative. The CDR3 runs from the conserved cysteine through the conserved F or W. A D gene is named only where the DNA matches it firmly. Clone size appears in some rows only: once, few, many, or a class for an expanded clone.

- TRBD1 TRBJ2-1 TRBV7-6 CASARGLDEQFF TGTGCCAGCGCCAGGGGGTTGGATGAGCAGTTCTTC
- TRBD1 TRBJ1-5 TRBV7-9 CASSFGQVANQPQHF TGTGCCAGCAGCTTCGGACAGGTTGCCAATCAGCCCCAGCATTTT
few - TRBJ1-1 TRBV10-3 CAITRTENTEAFF TGTGCCATCACCAGGACAGAGAACACTGAAGCTTTCTTT
once - TRBJ2-7 TRBV11-2 CASSLGGGGLIYEQYF TGTGCCAGCAGCTTAGGGGGCGGGGGCCTAATTTACGAGCAGTACTTC
few - TRBJ1-1 TRBV6-5 CASSSATGNTEAFF TGTGCCAGCAGTTCCGCGACAGGGAACACTGAAGCTTTCTTT
few TRBD1 TRBJ1-2 TRBV7-2 CANRGDSDYGYTF TGTGCCAACCGTGGGGACAGCGACTATGGCTACACCTTC
- TRBD2 TRBJ2-3 TRBV27 CASSLSHLAGATDTQYF TGTGCCAGCAGTTTATCCCATCTAGCGGGGGCTACAGATACGCAGTATTTT
- - TRBJ1-2 TRBV6-5 CASSYTPVANYGYTF TGTGCCAGCAGTTACACCCCTGTAGCTAACTATGGCTACACCTTC
- - TRBJ1-4 TRBV6-5 CASSPDRLSNEKLFF TGTGCCAGCAGTCCTGACAGGCTCTCTAATGAAAAACTGTTTTTT
once TRBD2 TRBJ2-5 TRBV5-1 CASSPGLAGSQETQYF TGCGCCAGCAGCCCCGGACTAGCGGGGAGTCAAGAGACCCAGTACTTC
- - TRBJ2-5 TRBV7-2 CASRSRGGENQETQYF TGTGCCAGCAGGTCAAGGGGGGGCGAGAATCAAGAGACCCAGTACTTC
- - TRBJ1-1 TRBV5-4 CASGREGTEAFF TGTGCCAGCGGAAGGGAGGGCACTGAAGCTTTCTTT
once TRBD1 TRBJ2-1 TRBV19 CASSADRVSYNEQFF TGTGCCAGTAGTGCTGACAGGGTCTCCTACAATGAGCAGTTCTTC
- - TRBJ1-2 TRBV12-2 CASRPTRGQFNYGYTF TGTGCAAGTCGCCCAACGAGGGGACAGTTCAACTATGGCTACACCTTC
- TRBD1 TRBJ2-7 TRBV10-3 CAISDRDRPYEQYF TGTGCCATCAGTGACCGGGACAGACCCTACGAGCAGTACTTC
- - TRBJ1-5 TRBV27 CASSLRGSNQPQHF TGTGCCAGCAGTTTAAGGGGGTCCAATCAGCCCCAGCATTTT
once TRBD2 TRBJ2-5 TRBV7-2 CASSLEGWTSGGPRETQYF TGTGCCAGCAGCCTAGAGGGTTGGACTAGCGGGGGGCCTAGGGAGACCCAGTACTTC
- - TRBJ1-6 TRBV7-9 CASRRTSTMGSPLHF TGTGCCAGCAGAAGGACATCTACCATGGGCTCACCCCTCCACTTT
- TRBD1 TRBJ2-7 TRBV6-5 CASSGPGQGNGEQYF TGTGCCAGCAGCGGACCGGGACAGGGCAACGGCGAGCAGTACTTC
- - TRBJ2-3 TRBV2 CASSDRRADTQYF TGTGCCAGCAGTGACAGGCGCGCAGATACGCAGTATTTT
- TRBD1 TRBJ2-1 TRBV7-3 CASSLRQGHVNEQFF TGTGCCAGCAGCCTTCGACAGGGGCATGTCAATGAGCAGTTCTTC
- - TRBJ1-2 TRBV27 CASSSGHGYTF TGTGCCAGCAGTTCCGGTCATGGCTACACCTTC
- - TRBJ2-7 TRBV6-5 CASSYSRGGTPYEQYF TGTGCCAGCAGTTACTCGAGAGGGGGAACACCCTACGAGCAGTACTTC
- TRBD1 TRBJ1-5 TRBV10-3 CAISPGTGGNQPQHF TGTGCCATCAGCCCCGGGACAGGGGGCAATCAGCCCCAGCATTTT
- TRBD2 TRBJ2-5 TRBV7-2 CASSYPPGGPRETQYF TGTGCCAGCAGCTACCCGCCGGGGGGGCCGCGAGAGACCCAGTACTTC
- TRBD1 TRBJ1-5 TRBV19 CASSFPGQYSNQPQHF TGTGCCAGTAGTTTTCCGGGACAGTATAGCAATCAGCCCCAGCATTTT
- - TRBJ1-2 TRBV7-2 CASSLGGGPRSNGYTF TGTGCCAGCAGCTTAGGCGGGGGCCCGCGATCCAATGGCTACACCTTC
- TRBD2 TRBJ2-1 TRBV4-3 CASSLAGGSYNEQFF TGCGCCAGCAGCCTAGCGGGGGGGTCCTACAATGAGCAGTTCTTC
- TRBD1 TRBJ1-4 TRBV7-2 CASSLAGGLNEKLFF TGTGCCAGCAGCTTAGCAGGGGGCCTTAATGAAAAACTGTTTTTT
- TRBD1 TRBJ1-5 TRBV7-8 CASSVGQGFSHSNQPQHF TGTGCCAGCAGCGTGGGACAGGGGTTTTCTCACAGCAATCAGCCCCAGCATTTT
- - TRBJ1-2 TRBV9 CASSPSVYGYTF TGTGCCAGCAGCCCCAGCGTTTATGGCTACACCTTC
- - TRBJ1-1 TRBV5-6 CASSFSSRVLNTEAFF TGTGCCAGCAGCTTTTCTTCCAGGGTTTTGAACACTGAAGCTTTCTTT
- TRBD1 TRBJ1-2 TRBV29-1 CSVPTRDRGPANYGYTF TGCAGCGTTCCTACCCGGGACAGGGGCCCCGCTAACTATGGCTACACCTTC
- TRBD2 TRBJ2-5 TRBV30 CAWSPGGAETQYF TGTGCCTGGAGTCCCGGGGGGGCTGAGACCCAGTACTTC
- TRBD1 TRBJ1-2 TRBV5-4 CASRNRDRDGYTF TGTGCCAGCAGGAACCGGGACAGGGATGGCTACACCTTC
- - TRBJ1-5 TRBV15 CATSRENQPQHF TGTGCCACCAGCAGGGAGAATCAGCCCCAGCATTTT
- - TRBJ2-5 TRBV7-2 CASSRRPGETHYF TGTGCCAGCAGCCGACGACCCGGGGAGACCCATTACTTC
- TRBD1 TRBJ2-7 TRBV18 CASSPAGTGVGEQYF TGTGCCAGCTCCCCGGCCGGGACAGGGGTGGGGGAGCAGTACTTC
- - TRBJ1-4 TRBV13 CASSLGRGGREKLFF TGTGCCAGCAGCTTAGGCCGGGGAGGGCGGGAAAAACTGTTTTTT
- - TRBJ1-1 TRBV7-2 CASSPGHLNTEAFF TGTGCCAGCAGCCCCGGACACCTGAACACTGAAGCTTTCTTT
- - TRBJ2-4 TRBV9 CASSPDSTRRIQYF TGTGCCAGCAGCCCTGACAGTACCCGACGCATTCAGTACTTC
- TRBD2 TRBJ2-1 TRBV29-1 CSGSGGSYNEQFF TGCAGCGGGAGCGGGGGCTCCTACAATGAGCAGTTCTTC
- TRBD1 TRBJ1-2 TRBV29-1 CSVDGTGVPLRHNYGYTF TGCAGCGTTGATGGGACAGGAGTTCCCCTTCGTCATAACTATGGCTACACCTTC
- - TRBJ2-2 TRBV9 CASSVARVGELFF TGTGCCAGCAGCGTAGCGAGGGTCGGGGAGCTGTTTTTT
- - TRBJ1-6 TRBV10-2 CASQFTRESPLHF TGCGCCAGCCAATTTACCCGGGAATCACCCCTCCACTTT
- TRBD1 TRBJ1-2 TRBV5-1 CASSPGTVGAYGYTF TGCGCCAGCAGCCCCGGGACAGTTGGTGCCTATGGCTACACCTTC
- TRBD1 TRBJ1-4 TRBV18 CASSPRSPQGAFEKLFF TGTGCCAGCTCACCACGATCCCCTCAGGGGGCTTTTGAAAAACTGTTTTTT
- - TRBJ1-6 TRBV9 CASSVGGSSYNSPLHF TGTGCCAGCAGCGTCGGGGGGAGCTCCTATAATTCACCCCTCCACTTT
- - TRBJ1-6 TRBV7-2 CASSSQGSYNSPLHF TGTGCCAGCAGCTCCCAGGGGTCCTATAATTCACCCCTCCACTTT
few TRBD1 TRBJ1-4 TRBV5-6 CASSPGQVRGEKLFF TGTGCCAGCAGCCCGGGACAGGTCCGGGGTGAAAAACTGTTTTTT
- - TRBJ2-2 TRBV6-1 CASRDWGRLTGELFF TGTGCCAGCAGGGATTGGGGGCGCCTCACCGGGGAGCTGTTTTTT
- TRBD1 TRBJ2-3 TRBV28 CASSRTGDTDTQYF TGTGCCAGCAGCCGGACAGGGGACACAGATACGCAGTATTTT
- TRBD2 TRBJ2-5 TRBV5-4 CASSLGLAGSQETQYF TGTGCCAGCAGCTTGGGACTAGCGGGGTCCCAAGAGACCCAGTACTTC
- - TRBJ2-7 TRBV7-2 CASSPRVLSYEQYF TGTGCCAGCAGCCCCAGGGTTCTCTCCTACGAGCAGTACTTC
few - TRBJ1-1 TRBV18 CASSPPGTPEAFF TGTGCCAGCTCACCGCCTGGGACACCGGAAGCTTTCTTT
few - TRBJ2-7 TRBV27 CASSLMSPRGPSYEQYF TGTGCCAGCAGTTTAATGTCTCCCAGGGGTCCGTCCTACGAGCAGTACTTC
- - TRBJ2-6 TRBV18 CASSPTGANVLTF TGTGCCAGCTCACCCACAGGGGCCAACGTCCTGACTTTC